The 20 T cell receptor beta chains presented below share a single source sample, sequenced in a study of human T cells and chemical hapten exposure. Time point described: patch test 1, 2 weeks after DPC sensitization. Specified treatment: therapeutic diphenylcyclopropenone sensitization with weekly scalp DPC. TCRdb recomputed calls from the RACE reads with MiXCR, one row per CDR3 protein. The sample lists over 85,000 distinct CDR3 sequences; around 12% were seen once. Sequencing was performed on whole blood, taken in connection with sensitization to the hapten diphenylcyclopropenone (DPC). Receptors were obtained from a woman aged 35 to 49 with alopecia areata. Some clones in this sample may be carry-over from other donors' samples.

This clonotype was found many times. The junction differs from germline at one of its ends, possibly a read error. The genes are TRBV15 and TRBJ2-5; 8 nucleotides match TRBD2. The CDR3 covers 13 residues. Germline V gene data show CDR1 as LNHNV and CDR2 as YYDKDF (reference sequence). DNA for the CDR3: TGTGCCACCAGCAGAGATATATCCGGGACTAGGAACTTC. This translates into CATSRDISGTRNF.

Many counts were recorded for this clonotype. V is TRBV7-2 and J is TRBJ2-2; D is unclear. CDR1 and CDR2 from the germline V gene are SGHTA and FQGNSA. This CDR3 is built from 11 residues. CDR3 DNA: TGTGCTTCCCGAGGCACCGGGGAGCTGTTTTTT. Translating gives CASRGTGELFF.

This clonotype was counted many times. CDR3 nucleotide sequence: TGTGCCAGCAGCTCGCCTTATCAGCCCCAGCATTTT. Amino acids: CASSSPYQPQHF. The gene calls are TRBV7-3 and TRBJ1-5; D is unresolved. V lost 4 bases and J lost 5, with 6 bases in between. CDR1 and CDR2 (germline): SGHTA, FQGTGA. This CDR3 is 12 amino acids long. Complete variable domain (other parts from reference TRBV7-3 and TRBJ1-5): GAGVSQTPSNKVTEKGKYVELRCDPISGHTALYWYRQSLGQGPEFLIYFQGTGAADDSGLPNDRFFAVRPEGSVSTLKIQRTERGDSAVYLCASSSPYQPQHFGDGTRLSIL.

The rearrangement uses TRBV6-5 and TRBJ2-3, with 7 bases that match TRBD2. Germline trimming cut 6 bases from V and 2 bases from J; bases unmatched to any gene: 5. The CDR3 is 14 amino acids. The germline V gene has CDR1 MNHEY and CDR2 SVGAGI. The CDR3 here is CASSKRGSTDTQYF. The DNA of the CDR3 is TGTGCCAGCAGCAAGCGGGGTTCCACAGATACGCAGTATTTT.

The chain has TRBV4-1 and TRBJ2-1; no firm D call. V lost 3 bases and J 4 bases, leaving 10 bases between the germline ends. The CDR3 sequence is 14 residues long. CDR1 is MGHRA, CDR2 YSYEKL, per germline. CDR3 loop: CASSQLGPYNEQFF. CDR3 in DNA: TGCGCCAGCAGCCAGCTTGGGCCATACAATGAGCAGTTCTTC.

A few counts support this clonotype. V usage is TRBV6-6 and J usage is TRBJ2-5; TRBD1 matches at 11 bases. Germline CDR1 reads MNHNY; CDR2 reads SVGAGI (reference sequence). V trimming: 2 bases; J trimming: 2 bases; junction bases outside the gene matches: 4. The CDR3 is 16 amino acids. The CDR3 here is CASSYTGTGGQETQYF. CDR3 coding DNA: TGTGCCAGCAGTTACACCGGGACAGGGGGACAAGAGACCCAGTACTTC.

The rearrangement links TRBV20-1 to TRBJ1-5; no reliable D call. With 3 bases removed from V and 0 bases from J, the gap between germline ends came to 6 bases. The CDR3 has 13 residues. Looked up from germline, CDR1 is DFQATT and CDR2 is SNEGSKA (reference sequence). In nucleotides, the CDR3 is TGCAGTGCTAGCTCGATTAGCAATCAGCCCCAGCATTTT. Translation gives CSASSISNQPQHF.

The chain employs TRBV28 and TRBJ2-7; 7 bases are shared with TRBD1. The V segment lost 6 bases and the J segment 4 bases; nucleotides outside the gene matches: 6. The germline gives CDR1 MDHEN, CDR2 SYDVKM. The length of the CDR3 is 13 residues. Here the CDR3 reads CASRTGVSYEQYF. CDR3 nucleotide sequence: TGTGCCAGCAGAACAGGGGTTTCGTACGAGCAGTACTTC.

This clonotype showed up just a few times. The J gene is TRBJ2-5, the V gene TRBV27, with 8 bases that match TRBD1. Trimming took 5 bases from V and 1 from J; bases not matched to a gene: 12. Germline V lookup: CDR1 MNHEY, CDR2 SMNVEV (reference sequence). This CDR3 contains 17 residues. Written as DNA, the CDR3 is TGTGCCAGCAGTCCCCCCCGGACAGGGTGGCCCCAAGAGACCCAGTACTTC. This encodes CASSPPRTGWPQETQYF.

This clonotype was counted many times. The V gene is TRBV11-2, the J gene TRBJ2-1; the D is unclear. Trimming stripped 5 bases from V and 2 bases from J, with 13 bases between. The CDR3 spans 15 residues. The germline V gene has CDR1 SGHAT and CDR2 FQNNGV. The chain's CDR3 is CASSPWTATYNEQFF. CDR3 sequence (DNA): TGTGCCAGCAGCCCGTGGACCGCTACCTACAATGAGCAGTTCTTC.

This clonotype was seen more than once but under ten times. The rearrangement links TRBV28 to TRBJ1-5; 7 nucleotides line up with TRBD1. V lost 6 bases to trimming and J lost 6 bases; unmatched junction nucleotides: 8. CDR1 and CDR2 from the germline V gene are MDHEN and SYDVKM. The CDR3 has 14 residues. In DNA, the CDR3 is TGTGCCAGCAGACCTAACAGGGGAGGTCAGCCCCAGCATTTT. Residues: CASRPNRGGQPQHF. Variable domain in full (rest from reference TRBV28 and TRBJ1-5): DVKVTQSSRYLVKRTGEKVFLECVQDMDHENMFWYRQDPGLGLRLIYFSYDVKMKEKGDIPEGYSVSREKKERFSLILESASTNQTSMYLCASRPNRGGQPQHFGDGTRLSIL.

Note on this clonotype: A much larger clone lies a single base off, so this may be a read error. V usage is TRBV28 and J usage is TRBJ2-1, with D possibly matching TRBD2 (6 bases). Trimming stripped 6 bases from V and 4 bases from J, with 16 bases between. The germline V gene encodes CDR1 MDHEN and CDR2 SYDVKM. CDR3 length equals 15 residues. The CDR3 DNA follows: TGTGCCAGCAGGTTAGGGCGGGGACCGTACAATGAGCAGTTCTTC. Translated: CASRLGRGPYNEQFF.

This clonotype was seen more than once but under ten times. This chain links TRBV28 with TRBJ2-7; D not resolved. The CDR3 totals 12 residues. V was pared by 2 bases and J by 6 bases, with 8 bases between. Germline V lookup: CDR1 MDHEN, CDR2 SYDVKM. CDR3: CASSLGPGEQYF. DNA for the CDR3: TGTGCCAGCAGTTTAGGGCCAGGCGAGCAGTACTTC.

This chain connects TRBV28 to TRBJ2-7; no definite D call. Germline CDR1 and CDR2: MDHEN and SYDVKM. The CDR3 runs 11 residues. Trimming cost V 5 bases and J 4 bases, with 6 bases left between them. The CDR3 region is CASSIGYEQYF. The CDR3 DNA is TGTGCCAGCAGTATAGGATACGAGCAGTACTTC.

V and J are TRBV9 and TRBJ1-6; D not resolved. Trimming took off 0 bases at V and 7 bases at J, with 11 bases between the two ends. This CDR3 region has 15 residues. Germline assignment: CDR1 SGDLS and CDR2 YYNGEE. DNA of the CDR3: TGTGCCAGCAGCGTAGGATGGGAGCTGAATTCACCCCTCCACTTT. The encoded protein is CASSVGWELNSPLHF.

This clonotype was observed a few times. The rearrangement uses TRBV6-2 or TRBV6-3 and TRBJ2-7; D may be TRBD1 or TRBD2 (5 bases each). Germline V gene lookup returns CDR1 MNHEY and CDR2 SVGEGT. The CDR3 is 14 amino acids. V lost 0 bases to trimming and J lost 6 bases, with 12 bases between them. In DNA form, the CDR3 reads TGTGCCAGCAGTTACTCGAAGAGAGGGGTCGAGCAGTACTTC. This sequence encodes CASSYSKRGVEQYF.

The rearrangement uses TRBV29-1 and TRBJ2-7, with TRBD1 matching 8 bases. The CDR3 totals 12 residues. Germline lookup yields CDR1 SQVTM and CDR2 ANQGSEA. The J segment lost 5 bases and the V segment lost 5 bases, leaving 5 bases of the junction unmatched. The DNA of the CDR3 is TGCAGCGTTAAGACAGGGGAGAACGAGCAGTACTTC. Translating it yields CSVKTGENEQYF.

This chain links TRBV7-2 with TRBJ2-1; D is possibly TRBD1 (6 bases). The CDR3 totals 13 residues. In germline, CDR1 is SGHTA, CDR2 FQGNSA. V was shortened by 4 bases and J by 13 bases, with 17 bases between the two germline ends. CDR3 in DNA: TGTGCCAGCAGCTCGACATGGACAGAGAGTCAGTTCTTC. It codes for CASSSTWTESQFF.

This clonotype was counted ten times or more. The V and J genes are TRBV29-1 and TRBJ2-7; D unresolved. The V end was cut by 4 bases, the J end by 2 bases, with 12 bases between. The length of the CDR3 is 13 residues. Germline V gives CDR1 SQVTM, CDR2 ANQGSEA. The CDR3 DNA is TGCAGCGTTGTTGGTCAGCAAACCTACGAGCAGTACTTC. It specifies CSVVGQQTYEQYF.

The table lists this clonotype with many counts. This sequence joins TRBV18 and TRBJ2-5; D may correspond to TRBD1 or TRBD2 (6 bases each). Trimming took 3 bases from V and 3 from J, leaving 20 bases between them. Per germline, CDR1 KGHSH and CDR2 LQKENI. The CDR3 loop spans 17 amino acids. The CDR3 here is CASSPRVGGGSKETQYF. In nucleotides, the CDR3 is TGTGCCAGCTCACCCCGGGTCGGGGGCGGCAGCAAAGAGACCCAGTACTTC.